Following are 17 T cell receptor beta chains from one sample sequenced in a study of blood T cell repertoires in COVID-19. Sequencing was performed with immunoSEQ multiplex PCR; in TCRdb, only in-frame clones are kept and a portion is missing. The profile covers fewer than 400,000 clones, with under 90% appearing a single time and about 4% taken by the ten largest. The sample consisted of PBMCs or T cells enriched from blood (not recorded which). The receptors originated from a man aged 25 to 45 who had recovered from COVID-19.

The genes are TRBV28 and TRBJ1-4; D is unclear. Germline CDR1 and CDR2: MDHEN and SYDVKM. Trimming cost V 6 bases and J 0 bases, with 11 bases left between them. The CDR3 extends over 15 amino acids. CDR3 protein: CASSPSQATNEKLFF. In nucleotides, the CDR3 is TGTGCCAGCAGCCCATCCCAGGCAACTAATGAAAAACTGTTTTTT.

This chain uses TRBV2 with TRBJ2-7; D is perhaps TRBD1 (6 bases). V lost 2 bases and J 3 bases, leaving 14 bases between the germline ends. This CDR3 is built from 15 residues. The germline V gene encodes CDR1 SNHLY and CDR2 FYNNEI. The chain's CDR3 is CASSEQGPPVYEQYF. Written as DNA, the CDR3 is TGTGCCAGCAGTGAACAGGGGCCGCCAGTCTACGAGCAGTACTTC.

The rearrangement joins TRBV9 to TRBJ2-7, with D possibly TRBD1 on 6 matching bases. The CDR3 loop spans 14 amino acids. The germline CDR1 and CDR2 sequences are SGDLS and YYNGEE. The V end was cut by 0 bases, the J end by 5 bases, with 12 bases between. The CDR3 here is CASSVGLTGNEQYF. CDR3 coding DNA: TGTGCCAGCAGCGTAGGACTTACAGGGAACGAGCAGTACTTC. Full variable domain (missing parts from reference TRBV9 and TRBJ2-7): DSGVTQTPKHLITATGQRVTLRCSPRSGDLSVYWYQQSLDQGLQFLIQYYNGEERAKGNILERFSAQQFPDLHSELNLSSLELGDSALYFCASSVGLTGNEQYFGPGTRLTVT.

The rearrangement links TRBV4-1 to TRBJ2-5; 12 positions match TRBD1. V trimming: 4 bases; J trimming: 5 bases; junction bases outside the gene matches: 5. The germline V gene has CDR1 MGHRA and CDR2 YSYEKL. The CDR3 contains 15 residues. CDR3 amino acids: CASSLGTGGRETQYF. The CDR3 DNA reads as TGCGCCAGCAGCCTCGGGACAGGGGGCAGGGAGACCCAGTACTTC.

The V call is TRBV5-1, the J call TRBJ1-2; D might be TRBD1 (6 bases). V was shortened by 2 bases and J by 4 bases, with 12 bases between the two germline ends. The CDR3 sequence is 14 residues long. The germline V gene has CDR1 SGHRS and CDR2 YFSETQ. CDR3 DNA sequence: TGCGCCAGCAGCTTTTTGGACAGCCCCTATGGCTACACCTTC. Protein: CASSFLDSPYGYTF.

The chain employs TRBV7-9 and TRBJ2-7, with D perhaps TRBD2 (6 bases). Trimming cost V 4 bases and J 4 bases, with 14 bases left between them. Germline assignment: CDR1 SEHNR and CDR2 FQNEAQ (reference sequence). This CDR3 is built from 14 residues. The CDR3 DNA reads TGTGCCAGCAGCTCCCGCGGGGCTGGGTACGAGCAGTACTTC. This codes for CASSSRGAGYEQYF.

The CDR3: CASSPSGWASGGGQETQYF. The CDR3 region has the DNA TGCGCCAGCAGCCCCTCCGGTTGGGCGAGCGGGGGGGGACAAGAGACCCAGTACTTC. The chain joins TRBV4-1 to TRBJ2-5, with TRBD2 matching 10 bases. J was trimmed by 2 bases and V by 4 bases; bases with no gene match: 16. The CDR3 runs 19 residues. The germline V gene has CDR1 MGHRA and CDR2 YSYEKL.

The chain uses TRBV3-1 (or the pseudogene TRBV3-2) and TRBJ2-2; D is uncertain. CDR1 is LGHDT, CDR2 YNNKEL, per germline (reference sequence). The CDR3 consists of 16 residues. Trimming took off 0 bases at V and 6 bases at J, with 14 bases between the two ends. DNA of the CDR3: TGTGCCAGCAGCCAAGAGGCCCTTAACCTGGCCGGGGAGCTGTTTTTT. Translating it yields CASSQEALNLAGELFF.

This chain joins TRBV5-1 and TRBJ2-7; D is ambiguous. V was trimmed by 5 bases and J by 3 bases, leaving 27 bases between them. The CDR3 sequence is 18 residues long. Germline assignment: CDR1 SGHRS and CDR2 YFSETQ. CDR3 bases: TGCGCCAGCAGACCTAAAACTACGAGCAGTCCGCTGGGCTACGAGCAGTACTTC. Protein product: CASRPKTTSSPLGYEQYF.

In nucleotides, the CDR3 is TGTGCCACCAGCAGTCAACGAGGGGGCCACGAGCAGTACTTC. Protein sequence: CATSSQRGGHEQYF. The chain uses TRBV15 and TRBJ2-7, with TRBD1 matching over 7 bases. CDR3 length equals 14 residues. CDR1 is LNHNV, CDR2 YYDKDF, per germline (reference sequence). V lost 3 bases and J lost 5; bases outside the gene matches: 7.

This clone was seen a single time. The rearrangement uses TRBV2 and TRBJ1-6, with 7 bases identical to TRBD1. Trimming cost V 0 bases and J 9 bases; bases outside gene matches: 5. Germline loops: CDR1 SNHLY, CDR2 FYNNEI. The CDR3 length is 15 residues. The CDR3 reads CASSEAEGAGSPLHF. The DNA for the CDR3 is TGTGCCAGCAGTGAAGCGGAGGGGGCCGGTTCACCCCTCCACTTT.

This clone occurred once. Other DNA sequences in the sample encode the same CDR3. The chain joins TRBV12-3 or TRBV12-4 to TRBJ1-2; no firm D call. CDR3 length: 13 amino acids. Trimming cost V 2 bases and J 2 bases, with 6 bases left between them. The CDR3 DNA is TGTGCCAGCAGTTTATCCGGGAACTATGGCTACACCTTC. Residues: CASSLSGNYGYTF.

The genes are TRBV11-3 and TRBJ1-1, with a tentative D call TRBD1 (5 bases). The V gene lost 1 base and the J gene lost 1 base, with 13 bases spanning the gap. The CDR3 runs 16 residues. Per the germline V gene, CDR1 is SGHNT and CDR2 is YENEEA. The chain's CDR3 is CASSLASGHQNTEAFF. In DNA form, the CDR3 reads TGTGCCAGCAGCTTAGCGAGTGGACACCAGAACACTGAAGCTTTCTTT. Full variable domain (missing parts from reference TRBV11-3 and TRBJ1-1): EAGVVQSPRYKIIEKKQPVAFWCNPISGHNTLYWYLQNLGQGPELLIRYENEEAVDDSQLPKDRFSAERLKGVDSTLKIQPAELGDSAVYLCASSLASGHQNTEAFFGQGTRLTVV.

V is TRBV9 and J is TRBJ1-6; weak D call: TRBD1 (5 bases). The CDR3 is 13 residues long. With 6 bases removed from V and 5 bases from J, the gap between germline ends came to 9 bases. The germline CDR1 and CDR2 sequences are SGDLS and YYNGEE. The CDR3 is CASNAGHNSPLHF. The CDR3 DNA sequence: TGTGCCAGCAACGCAGGGCATAATTCACCCCTCCACTTT. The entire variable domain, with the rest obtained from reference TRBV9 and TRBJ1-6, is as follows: DSGVTQTPKHLITATGQRVTLRCSPRSGDLSVYWYQQSLDQGLQFLIQYYNGEERAKGNILERFSAQQFPDLHSELNLSSLELGDSALYFCASNAGHNSPLHFGNGTRLTVT.

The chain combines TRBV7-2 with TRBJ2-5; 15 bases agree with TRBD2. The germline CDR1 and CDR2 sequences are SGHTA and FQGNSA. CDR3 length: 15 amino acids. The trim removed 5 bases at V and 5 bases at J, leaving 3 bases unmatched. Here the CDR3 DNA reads TGTGCCAGCAGCCGGACTAGCGGGGGGGCTGAGACCCAGTACTTC. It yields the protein CASSRTSGGAETQYF.

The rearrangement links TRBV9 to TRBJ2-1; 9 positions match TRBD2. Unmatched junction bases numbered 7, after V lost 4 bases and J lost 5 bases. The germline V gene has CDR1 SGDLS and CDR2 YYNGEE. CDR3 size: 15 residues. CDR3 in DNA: TGTGCCAGCAGCCCATTCGCGGGAGGGAACAATGAGCAGTTCTTC. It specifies CASSPFAGGNNEQFF.

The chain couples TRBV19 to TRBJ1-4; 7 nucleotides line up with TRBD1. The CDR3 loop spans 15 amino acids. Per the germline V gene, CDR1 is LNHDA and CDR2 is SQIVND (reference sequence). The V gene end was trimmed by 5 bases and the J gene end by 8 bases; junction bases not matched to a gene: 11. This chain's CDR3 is CASSSMTGRKEKLFF. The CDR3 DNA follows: TGTGCCAGTAGTTCTATGACAGGGCGGAAGGAAAAACTGTTTTTT.